The T cell receptor (beta chain) under discussion was sequenced for a study of T cell responses to AZD1222 COVID-19 vaccine. Notes on the study in general: Baseline testing showed seropositivity in only a handful of AZD1222 recipients. Spike-specific TCR repertoires showed rising breadth and depth after two AZD1222 doses. As reported, nearly half of all spike-specific TCRs target variant regions that are unmutated.

The V end lost 6 bases, the J end lost 4 bases, and 16 bases lay between the germline ends. The germline V gene encodes CDR1 ENHRY and CDR2 SYGVKD. The CDR3 has 14 amino acids. TCRdb's copy holds only in-frame clones and misses some; the assay was immunoSEQ multiplex PCR. The profile shows some 48,000 clones, about 86% of them singletons. In regard to this clone: What it binds is not known.

The sequence was collected from an adult who received the AZD1222 COVID-19 vaccine. The chain employs TRBV10-3 and TRBJ2-7; maybe TRBD1 (5 bases). This material consisted of peripheral blood, taken 28 days after the second AZD1222 dose. The CDR3 region is CAIRKGFAVYEQYF. CDR3 bases: TGTGCCATCAGAAAGGGGTTCGCGGTTTACGAGCAGTACTTC.